This T cell receptor beta chain was sequenced for a study of T cells in Graves' hyperthyroidism and ophthalmopathy. Amplified TCR beta CDR3 regions came from RNA transcripts. First-round RT-PCR targeting the TCR CDR3 was performed with the HTBI primer set. TCRdb used MiXCR to reprocess the multiplex PCR reads, holding one entry per CDR3 protein. The sample consists of about 510,000 distinct CDR3 sequences, over 45% of them appearing once. On this clonotype itself: What it binds is unknown.

After removal of 3 bases from V and 2 bases from J, the junction contained 4 bases not matched to a gene. The CDR3 covers 14 residues. Germline assignment: CDR1 LNHDA and CDR2 SQIVND (reference sequence). Study conclusions and caveats: Stable hyperthyroidism was separated from ophthalmopathy by a model based on 13 V-J features. Expanded thyroid clonotypes (above 0.001) were mostly also found in blood.

V is TRBV19 and J is TRBJ2-7; 7 bases are a match to TRBD1. This clonotype was sampled from an adult woman with Graves' disease, either hyperthyroidism or ophthalmopathy (not recorded which). The source material was peripheral blood or thyroid tissue (not recorded which). The CDR3 bases are TGTGCCAGTAGTATGACAGGGACAACCTACGAGCAGTACTTC. Its protein is CASSMTGTTYEQYF.